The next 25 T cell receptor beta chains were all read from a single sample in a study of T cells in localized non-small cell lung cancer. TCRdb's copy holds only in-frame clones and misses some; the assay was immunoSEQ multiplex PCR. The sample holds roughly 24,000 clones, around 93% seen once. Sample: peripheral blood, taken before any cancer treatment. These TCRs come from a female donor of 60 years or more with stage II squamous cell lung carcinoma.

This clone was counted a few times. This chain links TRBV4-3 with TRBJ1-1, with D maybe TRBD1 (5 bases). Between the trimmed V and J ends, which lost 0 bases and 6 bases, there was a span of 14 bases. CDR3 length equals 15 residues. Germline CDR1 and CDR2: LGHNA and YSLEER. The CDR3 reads CASSQDISTGPEAFF. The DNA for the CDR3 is TGCGCCAGCAGCCAAGACATAAGCACAGGCCCTGAAGCTTTCTTT.

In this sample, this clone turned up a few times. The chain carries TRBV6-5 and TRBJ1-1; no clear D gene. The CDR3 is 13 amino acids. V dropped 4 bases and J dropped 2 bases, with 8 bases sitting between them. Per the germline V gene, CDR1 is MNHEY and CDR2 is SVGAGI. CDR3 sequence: CASSFVGNTEAFF. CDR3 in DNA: TGTGCCAGCAGTTTTGTAGGAAACACTGAAGCTTTCTTT.

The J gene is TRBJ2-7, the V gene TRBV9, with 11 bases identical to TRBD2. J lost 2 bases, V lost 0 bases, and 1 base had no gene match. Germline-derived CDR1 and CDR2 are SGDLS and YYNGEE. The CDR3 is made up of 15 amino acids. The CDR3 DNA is TGTGCCAGCAGCGTAGGGACTAGCGGGCCCTACGAGCAGTACTTC. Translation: CASSVGTSGPYEQYF.

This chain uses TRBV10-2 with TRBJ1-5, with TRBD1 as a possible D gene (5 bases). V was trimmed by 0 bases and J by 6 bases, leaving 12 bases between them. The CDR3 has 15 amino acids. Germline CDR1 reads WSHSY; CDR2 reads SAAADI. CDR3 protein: CASSESNGGTQPQHF. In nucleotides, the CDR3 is TGCGCCAGCAGTGAGTCAAACGGGGGTACTCAGCCCCAGCATTTT.

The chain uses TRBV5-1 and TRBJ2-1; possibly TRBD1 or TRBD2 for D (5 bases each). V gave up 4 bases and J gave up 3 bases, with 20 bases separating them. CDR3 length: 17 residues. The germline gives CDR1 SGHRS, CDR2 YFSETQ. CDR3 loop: CASSGKELTGLYNEQFF. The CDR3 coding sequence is TGCGCCAGCAGCGGAAAGGAACTTACGGGGCTCTACAATGAGCAGTTCTTC.

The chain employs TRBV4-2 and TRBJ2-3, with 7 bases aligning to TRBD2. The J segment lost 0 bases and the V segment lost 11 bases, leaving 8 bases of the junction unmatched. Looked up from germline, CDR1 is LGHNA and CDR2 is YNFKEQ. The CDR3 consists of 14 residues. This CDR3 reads CAGEGTTSTDTQYF. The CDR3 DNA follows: TGTGCCGGAGAAGGGACTACTAGCACAGATACGCAGTATTTT.

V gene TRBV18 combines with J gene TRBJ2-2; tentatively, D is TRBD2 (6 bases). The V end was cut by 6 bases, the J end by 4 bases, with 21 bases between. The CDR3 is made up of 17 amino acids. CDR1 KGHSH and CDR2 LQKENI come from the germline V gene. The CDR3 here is CASSSRLRREVTGELFF. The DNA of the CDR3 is TGTGCCAGCTCGTCCCGTTTGAGAAGGGAGGTCACCGGGGAGCTGTTTTTT. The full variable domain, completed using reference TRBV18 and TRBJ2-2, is NAGVMQNPRHLVRRRGQEARLRCSPMKGHSHVYWYRQLPEEGLKFMVYLQKENIIDESGMPKERFSAEFPKEGPSILRIQQVVRGDSAAYFCASSSRLRREVTGELFFGEGSRLTVL.

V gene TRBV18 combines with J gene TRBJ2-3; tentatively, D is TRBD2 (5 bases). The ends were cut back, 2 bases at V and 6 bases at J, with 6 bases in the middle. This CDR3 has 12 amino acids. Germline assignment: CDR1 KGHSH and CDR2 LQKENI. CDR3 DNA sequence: TGTGCCAGCTCACCATCGGGGGATACGCAGTATTTT. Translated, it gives CASSPSGDTQYF.

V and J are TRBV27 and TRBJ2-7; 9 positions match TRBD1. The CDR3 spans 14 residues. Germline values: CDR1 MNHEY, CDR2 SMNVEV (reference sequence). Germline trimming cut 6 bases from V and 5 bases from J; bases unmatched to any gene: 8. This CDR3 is CASRPPGQGNEQYF. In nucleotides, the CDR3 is TGTGCCAGCAGACCCCCGGGACAGGGTAACGAGCAGTACTTC.

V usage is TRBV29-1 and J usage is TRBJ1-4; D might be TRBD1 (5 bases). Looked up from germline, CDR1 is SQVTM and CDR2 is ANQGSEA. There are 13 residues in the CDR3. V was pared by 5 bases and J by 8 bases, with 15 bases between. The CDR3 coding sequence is TGCAGCGTTTATGGGGGGGTGAGCGAAAAACTGTTTTTT. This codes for CSVYGGVSEKLFF. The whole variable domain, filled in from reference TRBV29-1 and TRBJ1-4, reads SAVISQKPSRDICQRGTSLTIQCQVDSQVTMMFWYRQQPGQSLTLIATANQGSEATYESGFVIDKFPISRPNLTFSTLTVSNMSPEDSSIYLCSVYGGVSEKLFFGSGTQLSVL.

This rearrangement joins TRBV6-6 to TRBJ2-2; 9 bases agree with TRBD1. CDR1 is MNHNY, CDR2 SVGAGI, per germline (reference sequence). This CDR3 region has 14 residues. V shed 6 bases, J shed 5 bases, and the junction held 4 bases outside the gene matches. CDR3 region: CASRPTGGTGELFF. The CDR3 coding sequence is TGTGCCAGCAGACCGACAGGGGGTACCGGGGAGCTGTTTTTT.

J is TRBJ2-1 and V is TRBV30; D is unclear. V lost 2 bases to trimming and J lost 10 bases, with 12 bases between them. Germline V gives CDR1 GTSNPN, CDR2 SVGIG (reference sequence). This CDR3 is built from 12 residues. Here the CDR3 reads CAWSIHDQEQFF. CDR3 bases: TGTGCCTGGAGTATACATGACCAGGAGCAGTTCTTC.

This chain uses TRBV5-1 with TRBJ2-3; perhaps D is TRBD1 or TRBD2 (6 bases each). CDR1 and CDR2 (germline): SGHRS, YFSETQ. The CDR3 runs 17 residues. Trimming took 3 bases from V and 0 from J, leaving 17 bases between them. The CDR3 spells CASSWNGGPTSTDTQYF. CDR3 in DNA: TGCGCCAGCAGCTGGAATGGGGGGCCAACGAGCACAGATACGCAGTATTTT.

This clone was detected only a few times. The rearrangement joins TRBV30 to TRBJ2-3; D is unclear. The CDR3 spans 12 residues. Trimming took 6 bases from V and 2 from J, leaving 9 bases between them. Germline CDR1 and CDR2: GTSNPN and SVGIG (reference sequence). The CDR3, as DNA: TGTGCCTGCGGCGGTTACACAGATACGCAGTATTTT. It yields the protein CACGGYTDTQYF.

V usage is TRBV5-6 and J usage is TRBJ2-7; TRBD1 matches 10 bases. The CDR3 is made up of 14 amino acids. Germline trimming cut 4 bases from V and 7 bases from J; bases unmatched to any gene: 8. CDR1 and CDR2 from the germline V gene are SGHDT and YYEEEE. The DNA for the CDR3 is TGTGCCAGCAGCATTGACAGGGGGCTCGGGGAGCAGTACTTC. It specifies CASSIDRGLGEQYF. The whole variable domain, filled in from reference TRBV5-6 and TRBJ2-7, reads DAGVTQSPTHLIKTRGQQVTLRCSPKSGHDTVSWYQQALGQGPQFIFQYYEEEERQRGNFPDRFSGHQFPNYSSELNVNALLLGDSALYLCASSIDRGLGEQYFGPGTRLTVT.

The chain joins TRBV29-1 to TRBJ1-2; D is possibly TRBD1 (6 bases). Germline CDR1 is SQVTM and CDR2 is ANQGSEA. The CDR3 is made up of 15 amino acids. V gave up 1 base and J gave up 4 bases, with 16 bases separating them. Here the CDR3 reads CSVEASARGFYGYTF. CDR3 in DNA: TGCAGCGTTGAAGCGTCGGCCAGGGGCTTCTATGGCTACACCTTC.

For the CDR3, the DNA is TGTGCCAGCAGCTTTGGGATCTCTCTAGAGACCCAGTACTTC. This encodes CASSFGISLETQYF. This chain joins TRBV7-2 and TRBJ2-5; D call uncertain. The CDR3 loop spans 14 amino acids. CDR1 and CDR2 from the germline V gene are SGHTA and FQGNSA. Trimming pared 3 bases from V and 4 bases from J, leaving 12 bases between. Supplemented by reference TRBV7-2 and TRBJ2-5, the full variable domain reads GAGVSQSPSNKVTEKGKDVELRCDPISGHTALYWYRQSLGQGLEFLIYFQGNSAPDKSGLPSDRFSAERTGGSVSTLTIQRTQQEDSAVYLCASSFGISLETQYFGPGTRLLVL.

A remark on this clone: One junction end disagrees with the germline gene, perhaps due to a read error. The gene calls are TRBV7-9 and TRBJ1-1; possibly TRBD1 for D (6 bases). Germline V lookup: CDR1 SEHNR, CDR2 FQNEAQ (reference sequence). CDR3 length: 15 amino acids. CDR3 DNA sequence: TGTGCCAGCACCTTAGGTGGCGGGGGGCGGGTTGAAGCTTTCTTT. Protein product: CASTLGGGGRVEAFF.

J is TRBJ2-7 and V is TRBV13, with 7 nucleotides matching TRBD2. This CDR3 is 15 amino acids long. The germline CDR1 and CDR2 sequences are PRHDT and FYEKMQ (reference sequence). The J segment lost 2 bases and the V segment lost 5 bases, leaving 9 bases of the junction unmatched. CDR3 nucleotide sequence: TGTGCCAGCAGCCCCCAGGGAGGGTCAACCTACGAGCAGTACTTC. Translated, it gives CASSPQGGSTYEQYF.

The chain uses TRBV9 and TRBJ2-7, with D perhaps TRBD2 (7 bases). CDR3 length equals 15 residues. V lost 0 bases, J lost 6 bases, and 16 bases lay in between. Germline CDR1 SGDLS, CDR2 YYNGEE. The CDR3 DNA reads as TGTGCCAGCAGCGTAGAGGGGGGGCTCCTTCCCGAGCAGTACTTC. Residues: CASSVEGGLLPEQYF.

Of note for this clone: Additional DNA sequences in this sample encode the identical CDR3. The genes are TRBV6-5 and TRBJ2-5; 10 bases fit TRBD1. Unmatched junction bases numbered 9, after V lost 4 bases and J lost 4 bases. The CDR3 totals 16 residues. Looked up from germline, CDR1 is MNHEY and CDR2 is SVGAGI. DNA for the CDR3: TGTGCCAGCAGTTTCTCGGGACAGGGGTATGGAGAGACCCAGTACTTC. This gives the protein CASSFSGQGYGETQYF.

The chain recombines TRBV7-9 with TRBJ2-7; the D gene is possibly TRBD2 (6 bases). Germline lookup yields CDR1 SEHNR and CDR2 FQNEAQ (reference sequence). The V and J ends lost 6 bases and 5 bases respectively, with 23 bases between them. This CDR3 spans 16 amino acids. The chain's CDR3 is CASRNSPWGVNDEQYF. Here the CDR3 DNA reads TGTGCCAGCAGGAACTCCCCTTGGGGGGTTAACGACGAGCAGTACTTC.

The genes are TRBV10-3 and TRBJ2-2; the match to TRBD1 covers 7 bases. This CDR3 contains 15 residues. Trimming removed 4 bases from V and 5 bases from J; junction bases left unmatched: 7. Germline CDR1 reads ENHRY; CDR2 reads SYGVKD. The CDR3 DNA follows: TGTGCCATCAGTGTGGCAGGGGGTGGTACCGGGGAGCTGTTTTTT. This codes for CAISVAGGGTGELFF.

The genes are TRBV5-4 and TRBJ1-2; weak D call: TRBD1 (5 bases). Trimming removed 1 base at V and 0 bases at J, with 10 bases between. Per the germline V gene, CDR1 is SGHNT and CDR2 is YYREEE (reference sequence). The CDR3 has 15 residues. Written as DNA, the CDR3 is TGTGCCAGCAGCTTGCGACAGACAACTAACTATGGCTACACCTTC. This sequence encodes CASSLRQTTNYGYTF.

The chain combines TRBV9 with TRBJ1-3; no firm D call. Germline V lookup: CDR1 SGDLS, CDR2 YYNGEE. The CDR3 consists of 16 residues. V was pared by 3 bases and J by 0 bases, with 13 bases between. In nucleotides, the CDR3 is TGTGCCAGCAGCGACCACGCAGGATACTCTGGAAACACCATATATTTT. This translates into CASSDHAGYSGNTIYF.